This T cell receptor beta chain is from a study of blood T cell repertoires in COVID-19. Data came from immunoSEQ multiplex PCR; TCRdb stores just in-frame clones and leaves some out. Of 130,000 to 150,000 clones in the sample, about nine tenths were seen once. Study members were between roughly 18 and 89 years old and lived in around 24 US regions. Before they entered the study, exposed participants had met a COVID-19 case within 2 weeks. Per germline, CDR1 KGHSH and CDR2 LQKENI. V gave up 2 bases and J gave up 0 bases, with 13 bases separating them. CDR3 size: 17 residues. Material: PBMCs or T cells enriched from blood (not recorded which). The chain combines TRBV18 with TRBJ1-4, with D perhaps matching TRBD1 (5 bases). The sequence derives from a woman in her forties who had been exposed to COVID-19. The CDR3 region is CASSPRQQVATNEKLFF. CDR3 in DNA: TGTGCCAGCTCACCAAGACAGCAGGTAGCAACTAATGAAAAACTGTTTTTT.